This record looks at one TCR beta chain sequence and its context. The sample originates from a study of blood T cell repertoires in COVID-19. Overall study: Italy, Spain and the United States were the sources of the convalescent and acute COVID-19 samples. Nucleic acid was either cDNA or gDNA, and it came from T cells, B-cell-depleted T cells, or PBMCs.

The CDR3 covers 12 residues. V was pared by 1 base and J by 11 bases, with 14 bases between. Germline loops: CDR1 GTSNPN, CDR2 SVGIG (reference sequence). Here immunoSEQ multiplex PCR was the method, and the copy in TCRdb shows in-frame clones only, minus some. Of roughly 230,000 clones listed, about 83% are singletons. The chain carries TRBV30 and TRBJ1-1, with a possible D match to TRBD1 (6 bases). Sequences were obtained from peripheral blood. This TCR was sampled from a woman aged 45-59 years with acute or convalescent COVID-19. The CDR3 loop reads CAWSALEGEAFF. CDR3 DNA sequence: TGTGCCTGGAGTGCTTTAGAGGGGGAGGCTTTCTTT.